This T cell receptor beta chain was observed in a study of blood T cell repertoires in COVID-19. How the authors handled the data: Amplification of reference gene primers was used by the study to estimate nucleated cell counts. Using immunoSEQ multiplex PCR, the repertoire was profiled, and TCRdb retains in-frame clones only, with some absent. The DNA was the basis for D and trimming; V, J and clone size are from that table. The data hold some 140,000 clones, with approximately 84% observed a single time. The CDR3 length is 14 residues. J gave up 10 bases and V 8 bases, and 12 bases lay outside the gene matches.

This TCR came from a woman of 80 years or more with acute or convalescent COVID-19. The sequenced material came from peripheral blood. The V and J genes are TRBV23-1 and TRBJ2-1, with 9 bases aligning to TRBD1. TRBV23-1 carries the ORF label, with uncertain function. The CDR3 DNA reads TGCGCCAGCCCTCAGGGGACAGGGCCCGAGGAGCAGTTCTTC. It is translated as CASPQGTGPEEQFF.